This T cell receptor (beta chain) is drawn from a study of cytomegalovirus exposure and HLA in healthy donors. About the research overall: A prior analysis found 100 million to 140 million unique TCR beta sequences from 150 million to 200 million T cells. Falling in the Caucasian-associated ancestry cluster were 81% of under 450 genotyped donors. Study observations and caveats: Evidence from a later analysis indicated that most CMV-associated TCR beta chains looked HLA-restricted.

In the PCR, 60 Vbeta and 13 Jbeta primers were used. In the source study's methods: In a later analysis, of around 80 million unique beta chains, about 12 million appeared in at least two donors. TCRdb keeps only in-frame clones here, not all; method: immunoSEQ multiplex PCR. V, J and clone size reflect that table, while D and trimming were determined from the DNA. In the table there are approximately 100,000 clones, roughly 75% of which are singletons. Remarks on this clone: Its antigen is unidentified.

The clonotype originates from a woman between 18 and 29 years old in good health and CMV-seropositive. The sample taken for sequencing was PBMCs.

CDR3 DNA sequence: TGCAGTGCTAAGGGGGCACAGCCCCAGCATTTT. This gives the protein CSAKGAQPQHF. The chain links TRBV20-1 to TRBJ1-5; TRBD1 agrees at 7 bases. With V trimmed by 4 bases and J by 7 bases, 1 base remained unmatched. The length of the CDR3 is 11 residues. Germline V lookup: CDR1 DFQATT, CDR2 SNEGSKA (reference sequence).